Shown below are 20 T cell receptor beta chains from a single sample sequenced in a study of tumor-infiltrating lymphocytes in primary liver carcinoma (dated by TCRdb to 2015 to 2018). Total RNA and DNA were co-extracted without cell sorting from around 20-30 mg of bulk tissue using the AllPrep DNA/RNA mini kit. The data were produced on an Illumina HiSeq 2500. Using a constant-region primer and ProtoScript II reverse transcriptase, TCRbeta-specific cDNA was reverse-transcribed from around 500 ng total RNA. TCRbeta libraries were built with three nested multiplex PCR rounds, a slightly modified ARM-PCR procedure. Each of the first two PCR rounds ran for approximately 10 cycles and used multiplex TRBV1-TRBV30 forward primers together with a Cbeta reverse primer. TCRdb trimmed the raw reads at Q25, called clones with MiXCR and kept productive beta chains. Here each entry gathers all rows of one CDR3 protein and keeps the most common genes and DNA. This sample comprises some 130,000 distinct CDR3 sequences, about two thirds of them detected only once. Over 6.5% of the sample is held by the ten biggest clonotypes.

The sample taken for sequencing was tumor-adjacent normal liver tissue. The receptors were sampled from a woman between 55 and 75 years old with primary liver carcinoma and hepatitis B virus infection.

Of note for this clonotype: A much larger clone differs from this one at a single base, so this may be a read error. The chain recombines TRBV6-6 with TRBJ2-5; D remains ambiguous. The germline V and J ends were trimmed by 4 bases and 0 bases, with 15 bases remaining between them. The CDR3 contains 16 residues. Germline-derived CDR1 and CDR2 are MNHNY and SVGAGI (reference sequence). CDR3 DNA sequence: TGTGCCAGCAGTTGCTCGCCAGGTGACCACCAAGAGACCCAGTACTTC. It translates to CASSCSPGDHQETQYF.

Notes on this clonotype: At one end the junction does not follow the germline gene, possibly because of a read error. The chain uses TRBV5-6 and TRBJ1-1, with D hard to call. The CDR3 is made up of 13 amino acids. From germline, CDR1 is SGHDT and CDR2 YYEEEE. The CDR3, as DNA: TGTGCTAGCAGCTTCCCTGGGAACACTGAAGCTTTCTTT. Encoded protein: CASSFPGNTEAFF.

In the case of this clonotype: This clone may be a read error of a much larger clone one base away. The chain has TRBV7-9 and TRBJ1-4; D gene uncertain. This CDR3 contains 16 residues. CDR1 is SEHNR and CDR2 is FQNEAQ in the germline V gene (reference sequence). The CDR3 loop reads CVSSPPLGSSNEKLFF. Written as DNA, the CDR3 is TGTGTCAGCAGCCCGCCCTTGGGGTCCAGTAATGAAAAACTGTTTTTT.

Turning to this clonotype: This may be a read error, as it is one base from a much larger clone. This sequence joins TRBV5-1 and TRBJ1-1; D call uncertain. This CDR3 has 14 amino acids. Germline V CDR1 and CDR2: SGHRS, YFSETQ. Trimming took 1 base from V and 4 from J, leaving 11 bases between them. The CDR3 spells CASSLSWSFTEAFF. The DNA of the CDR3 is TGCGCCAGCAGCTTGTCTTGGAGTTTCACTGAAGCTTTCTTT. The variable domain in full, completed from reference TRBV5-1 and TRBJ1-1, reads KAGVTQTPRYLIKTRGQQVTLSCSPISGHRSVSWYQQTPGQGLQFLFEYFSETQRNKGNFPGRFSGRQFSNSRSEMNVSTLELGDSALYLCASSLSWSFTEAFFGQGTRLTVV.

Turning to this clonotype: A much larger clone lies a single base off, so this may be a read error. V and J are TRBV5-6 and TRBJ1-1, with no clear D. Germline CDR1 SGHDT, CDR2 YYEEEE. V was cut by 4 bases and J by 1 base, with 14 bases left in between. The CDR3 has 15 amino acids. CDR3 in DNA: TGTGCCAGCAGCCCCGGCGGGTTGGGGAACACTGAAGCTTTCTTT. It is translated as CASSPGGLGNTEAFF.

About this clonotype itself: Lacking the conserved final phenylalanine or tryptophan, this CDR3 likely reflects a read error. The rearrangement joins TRBV12-3 or TRBV12-4 to TRBJ1-3, with 9 bases lining up with TRBD1. Unmatched junction bases numbered 3, after V lost 7 bases and J lost 8 bases. CDR3 size: 12 residues. CDR3 residues: CASMTGGYTIYL. The CDR3 coding sequence is TGTGCCAGCATGACAGGGGGATACACCATATATCTT.

The chain links TRBV28 to TRBJ2-1, with D possibly matching TRBD2 (6 bases). Trimming cost V 8 bases and J 7 bases, with 24 bases left between them. The germline V gene has CDR1 MDHEN and CDR2 SYDVKM. This CDR3 has 16 amino acids. For the CDR3, the DNA is TGTGCCAGCTGTCCTATGAGTGGGAGGAGTGGAAATGAGCAGTTCTTC. This gives the protein CASCPMSGRSGNEQFF.

In the case of this clonotype: A read error may account for a junction end that differs from germline. The chain is built from TRBV6-1 and TRBJ2-7, with D possibly matching TRBD1 (5 bases). Germline CDR1 MNHNS, CDR2 SASEGT. The CDR3 loop spans 15 amino acids. In DNA, the CDR3 is TGTACCAGCAGGGATGGACCCTCGTACTCCTACGAGCAGTACTTC. It translates to CTSRDGPSYSYEQYF.

This clonotype was observed once. One junction end disagrees with the germline gene, perhaps due to a read error. The V call is TRBV4-1, the J call TRBJ1-1; perhaps TRBD1 as D (5 bases). Germline V gene lookup returns CDR1 MGHRA and CDR2 YSYEKL. The CDR3 length is 16 residues. CDR3 sequence: CPSSQDRGNGGTEAFF. CDR3 sequence (DNA): TGCCCCAGCAGCCAAGATAGGGGCAATGGGGGCACTGAAGCTTTCTTT.

This clonotype appeared a single time. The germline gene is not matched at one end of the junction; a read error may be the cause. The chain combines TRBV6-5 with TRBJ2-1, with 10 bases aligning to TRBD1. CDR3 length equals 14 residues. Looked up from germline, CDR1 is MNHEY and CDR2 is SVGAGI. The chain's CDR3 is CASSYPDPGTGEKF. The DNA of the CDR3 is TGTGCCAGCAGTTACCCGGACCCCGGGACAGGGGAAAAGTTC.

Worth noting for this clonotype: An end of the junction does not agree with germline; a read error may underlie this. The chain uses TRBV6-5 and TRBJ2-1, with 14 bases aligning to TRBD2. The CDR3 spans 16 residues. Germline values: CDR1 MNHEY, CDR2 SVGAGI. CDR3 sequence reads: CVSSYSTSGRANEQFF. CDR3 sequence (DNA): TGTGTCAGCAGTTACTCGACTAGCGGGAGGGCCAATGAGCAATTCTTC.

In regard to this clonotype: The final CDR3 position lacks the conserved phenylalanine or tryptophan, pointing to a likely read error. No DNA is shown, since the ends of the CDR3 on it are uncertain; the CDR3 is the one TCRdb lists. This sequence joins TRBV11-2 and TRBJ2-5; the DNA was not compared with TRBD1, the D call given in the table. Per germline, CDR1 SGHAT and CDR2 FQNNGV. The CDR3 has 15 amino acids, counting both end residues. Here the CDR3 reads CASSLRTGEGETKYL.

As for this clonotype: A read error may account for a junction end that differs from germline. The chain recombines TRBV11-2 with TRBJ2-2, with 7 nucleotides matching TRBD1. Per the germline V gene, CDR1 is SGHAT and CDR2 is FQNNGV. This CDR3 spans 15 amino acids. CDR3 sequence: CASSPGDRGSGEPFF. CDR3 DNA sequence: TGTGCCAGCAGCCCAGGGGACAGAGGATCAGGGGAGCCGTTTTTT.

This clonotype occurred once. Because it lacks the conserved phenylalanine or tryptophan at the end, this CDR3 is likely a read error. V usage is TRBV30 and J usage is TRBJ2-7; D call uncertain. The CDR3 has 14 amino acids. Germline lookup yields CDR1 GTSNPN and CDR2 SVGIG (reference sequence). Here the CDR3 DNA reads TGTGCCTGGAGTGTACTGTCCTCGACCTATGAGCAGTACTAC. Residues: CAWSVLSSTYEQYY.

This clonotype was observed a handful of times. At one end the junction does not follow the germline gene, possibly because of a read error. V usage is TRBV28 and J usage is TRBJ1-5; TRBD1 aligns across 7 bases. The length of the CDR3 is 13 residues. Germline assignment: CDR1 MDHEN and CDR2 SYDVKM. The CDR3 protein is CVSSDLRGQPQHF. CDR3 DNA: TGTGTCAGCAGTGATCTCAGGGGGCAGCCCCAGCATTTT.

A word on this clonotype: A read error is likely, as this CDR3 ends without the conserved phenylalanine or tryptophan. CDR3 loop: CASSYSSDNGQFL. Here the CDR3 DNA reads TGTGCCAGCAGTTACTCGTCAGACAATGGGCAGTTCCTC. The rearrangement links TRBV6-5 to TRBJ2-1; unclear D gene. The length of the CDR3 is 13 residues. CDR1 and CDR2 from the germline V gene are MNHEY and SVGAGI.

A remark on this clonotype: This clone may be a read error of a much larger clone one base away. The chain uses TRBV5-4 and TRBJ2-7; 7 bases align to TRBD2. The V segment lost 4 bases and the J segment 6 bases; nucleotides outside the gene matches: 4. Germline CDR1 is SGHNT and CDR2 is YYREEE (reference sequence). This CDR3 is built from 12 residues. The CDR3 nucleotides read TGTGCCAGCAGCCCACGGGGGGTCGAGCAGTACTTC. It codes for CASSPRGVEQYF. Full variable domain (outside the CDR3, taken from reference TRBV5-4 and TRBJ2-7): ETGVTQSPTHLIKTRGQQVTLRCSSQSGHNTVSWYQQALGQGPQFIFQYYREEENGRGNFPPRFSGLQFPNYSSELNVNALELDDSALYLCASSPRGVEQYFGPGTRLTVT.

Note on this clonotype: Since the CDR3 does not end with the conserved phenylalanine or tryptophan, this likely comes from a read error. The limits of the CDR3 on the DNA are not certain, so only TCRdb's listed CDR3 is given. The genes are TRBV11-3 and TRBJ2-3; the DNA was not compared with TRBD1, the D call given in the table. Termini included, the CDR3 measures 15 amino acids. Germline CDR1 and CDR2: SGHNT and YENEEA. The CDR3 sequence is CASSHTGVSTDTQYY.

To note about this clonotype: A much larger clone differs by one base, so this may be a read error. This chain uses TRBV28 with TRBJ2-5, with 9 bases aligning to TRBD2. Germline CDR1 MDHEN, CDR2 SYDVKM. The CDR3 loop spans 16 amino acids. V gave up 3 bases and J gave up 4 bases; unmatched junction bases: 9. The CDR3 region is CASSFVPTSGGETQYF. CDR3 nucleotides: TGTGCCAGCAGTTTCGTCCCGACTAGCGGAGGAGAGACCCAGTACTTC.

V is TRBV28 and J is TRBJ1-4, with a weak D call TRBD1 (6 bases). The CDR3 sequence is 14 residues long. Germline V CDR1 and CDR2: MDHEN, SYDVKM. V shed 4 bases and J shed 10 bases, with 16 bases lying between them. CDR3 coding DNA: TGTGCCAGCAGTTATCGATGGGGGCGGGGAAAACTGTTTTTT. Its protein product is CASSYRWGRGKLFF.